These 26 T cell receptor beta chains originate from one sample sequenced in a study of blood T cell repertoires in COVID-19. TCRdb keeps only in-frame clones here, not all; method: immunoSEQ multiplex PCR. The sample shows about 100,000 clones, more than 75% of them seen only once. Material for sequencing was peripheral blood. The receptors were gathered from a man aged 60-69 years with active or convalescent COVID-19.

V gene TRBV6-6 combines with J gene TRBJ2-5; the D gene is possibly TRBD2 (5 bases). Trimming left V 6 bases short and J 4 bases short, with 21 bases between. Per the germline V gene, CDR1 is MNHNY and CDR2 is SVGAGI (reference sequence). The CDR3 loop spans 16 amino acids. The CDR3 nucleotides are TGTGCCAGCAGGCCTTATACCCATGGCGCGGGAGAGACCCAGTACTTC. Amino acids: CASRPYTHGAGETQYF.

This chain links TRBV7-3 with TRBJ2-1; D is uncertain. The germline V and J ends were trimmed by 4 bases and 4 bases, with 11 bases remaining between them. The CDR3 extends over 14 amino acids. From germline, CDR1 is SGHTA and CDR2 FQGTGA. This CDR3 reads CASSSYLPYNEQFF. CDR3 bases: TGTGCCAGCAGCTCCTATCTTCCTTACAATGAGCAGTTCTTC.

The chain has TRBV19 and TRBJ2-5, with 7 positions matching TRBD2. Per the germline V gene, CDR1 is LNHDA and CDR2 is SQIVND (reference sequence). CDR3 length equals 12 residues. The ends lost 9 bases at V and 1 base at J; junction bases unmatched: 2. The CDR3 here is CASGRSQETQYF. CDR3 in DNA: TGTGCCAGCGGGAGGTCCCAAGAGACCCAGTACTTC.

V usage is TRBV19 and J usage is TRBJ1-2; TRBD1 matches at 8 bases. Trimming at V came to 3 bases and at J to 6 bases, leaving 6 bases not matched to a gene. Germline assignment: CDR1 LNHDA and CDR2 SQIVND (reference sequence). This CDR3 has 14 residues. The DNA of the CDR3 is TGTGCCAGTAGTATCGGAGGACAGGGTGATGGCTACACCTTC. It yields the protein CASSIGGQGDGYTF.

V usage is TRBV19 and J usage is TRBJ1-2; the D gene is possibly TRBD1 (5 bases). This CDR3 is built from 13 residues. V was trimmed by 10 bases and J by 6 bases, leaving 18 bases between them. Germline CDR1 LNHDA, CDR2 SQIVND (reference sequence). CDR3 in DNA: TGTGCCACCGGGGGTTGGGGCGGCCATGGCTACACCTTC. Translation: CATGGWGGHGYTF.

The chain links TRBV6-5 to TRBJ2-7; D possibly corresponds to TRBD1 (6 bases). From germline, CDR1 is MNHEY and CDR2 SVGAGI. V was shortened by 6 bases and J by 1 base, with 10 bases between the two germline ends. This CDR3 region has 13 residues. The CDR3: CASRSGASYEQYF. The CDR3 nucleotides are TGTGCCAGCAGGTCAGGGGCGTCCTACGAGCAGTACTTC.

The chain is built from TRBV5-6 and TRBJ2-5; 7 bases align to TRBD2. CDR3 length equals 14 residues. CDR1 is SGHDT and CDR2 is YYEEEE in the germline V gene. V gave up 4 bases and J gave up 5 bases; unmatched junction bases: 8. The CDR3 protein is CASSGQGGHETQYF. As DNA, the CDR3 is TGTGCCAGCAGCGGCCAGGGAGGGCACGAGACCCAGTACTTC.

The rearrangement links TRBV28 to TRBJ2-3; no clear D. The CDR3 covers 12 residues. V lost 5 bases and J lost 2, with 5 bases in between. Looked up from germline, CDR1 is MDHEN and CDR2 is SYDVKM. In DNA form, the CDR3 reads TGTGCCAGCAGTCAACTCACAGATACGCAGTATTTT. Its translation: CASSQLTDTQYF. The full variable domain, rest sourced from reference TRBV28 and TRBJ2-3, is DVKVTQSSRYLVKRTGEKVFLECVQDMDHENMFWYRQDPGLGLRLIYFSYDVKMKEKGDIPEGYSVSREKKERFSLILESASTNQTSMYLCASSQLTDTQYFGPGTRLTVL.

The chain combines TRBV24-1 with TRBJ2-1; a weak D match, TRBD2 (6 bases). This CDR3 has 16 amino acids. Trimming stripped 3 bases from V and 6 bases from J, with 17 bases between. CDR1 and CDR2 from the germline V gene are KGHDR and SFDVKD. CDR3 coding DNA: TGTGCCACCAGTGATCCGGGACTCAACCAACCCAATGAGCAGTTCTTC. Amino acid sequence: CATSDPGLNQPNEQFF.

The chain uses TRBV2 and TRBJ2-7; 14 nucleotides line up with TRBD2. The CDR3 is made up of 15 amino acids. Germline V CDR1 and CDR2: SNHLY, FYNNEI. V shed 7 bases and J 11 bases; nucleotides not matched to a gene: 13. CDR3 amino acids: CASTREGTSGSREYF. For the CDR3, the DNA is TGTGCCAGCACCCGCGAGGGGACTAGCGGGAGCAGGGAGTACTTC.

This rearrangement joins TRBV19 to TRBJ1-5; D perhaps matches TRBD1 (6 bases). Per germline, CDR1 LNHDA and CDR2 SQIVND (reference sequence). The CDR3 totals 16 residues. With 3 bases removed from V and 3 bases from J, the gap between germline ends came to 15 bases. The CDR3 DNA reads TGTGCCAGTAGTATCCGCAGGGGTGAAAACAATCAGCCCCAGCATTTT. It specifies CASSIRRGENNQPQHF.

The chain has TRBV28 and TRBJ1-5, with a tentative D call TRBD1 (5 bases). This CDR3 is built from 14 residues. The V and J ends lost 6 bases and 11 bases respectively, with 20 bases between them. Germline CDR1 MDHEN, CDR2 SYDVKM. The CDR3 sequence is CASSPLGGTVAQHF. The CDR3 DNA sequence: TGTGCCAGCAGCCCCCTGGGGGGGACCGTGGCCCAGCATTTT.

CDR3 bases: TGTGCCAGCAGCTTGACTAGCGTCTCCTACGAGCAGTACGTC. It encodes CASSLTSVSYEQYV. The V and J genes are TRBV7-8 and TRBJ2-7; the match to TRBD2 covers 8 bases. The CDR3 covers 14 residues. J lost 0 bases, V lost 3 bases, and 1 base had no gene match. CDR1 and CDR2 (germline): SGHVS, FQNEAQ.

The rearrangement links TRBV27 to TRBJ2-2; D might be TRBD1 (6 bases). CDR1 and CDR2 from the germline V gene are MNHEY and SMNVEV (reference sequence). The germline V and J ends were trimmed by 11 bases and 2 bases, with 15 bases remaining between them. The CDR3 is 14 residues long. The CDR3 here is CAAASGVNTGELFF. CDR3 DNA: TGTGCCGCAGCCTCAGGGGTAAACACCGGGGAGCTGTTTTTT.

V gene TRBV30 combines with J gene TRBJ2-7; no clear D gene. Germline V gene lookup returns CDR1 GTSNPN and CDR2 SVGIG (reference sequence). V lost 5 bases and J 2 bases, leaving 7 bases between the germline ends. The CDR3 is 11 residues long. The CDR3 spells CAWERAYEQYF. CDR3 bases: TGTGCCTGGGAAAGAGCCTACGAGCAGTACTTC.

The gene calls are TRBV27 and TRBJ1-2; TRBD1 agrees at 11 bases. With 6 bases clipped from V and 7 bases from J, the junction kept 1 base outside the gene matches. Per the germline V gene, CDR1 is MNHEY and CDR2 is SMNVEV (reference sequence). The CDR3 runs 12 residues. The CDR3 region is CASRGTGGGYTF. In DNA, the CDR3 is TGTGCCAGCAGAGGGACAGGGGGTGGCTACACCTTC.

V usage is TRBV6-6 and J usage is TRBJ1-6; TRBD1 matches 9 bases. The germline V gene encodes CDR1 MNHNY and CDR2 SVGAGI (reference sequence). Trimming cost V 5 bases and J 7 bases; bases outside gene matches: 6. The CDR3 contains 15 residues. CDR3 amino acids: CASSNRDRANSPLHF. CDR3 nucleotide sequence: TGTGCCAGCAGTAATCGGGACAGGGCAAATTCACCCCTCCACTTT.

This clone has more than one count but fewer than ten. The V and J genes are TRBV9 and TRBJ1-2; the D gene is possibly TRBD1 (5 bases). The V gene lost 2 bases and the J gene lost 3 bases, with 14 bases spanning the gap. CDR1 and CDR2 (germline): SGDLS, YYNGEE. The CDR3 sequence is 15 residues long. CDR3: CASSVSPGRDYGYTF. CDR3 bases: TGTGCCAGCAGCGTGTCCCCAGGGAGGGACTATGGCTACACCTTC.

This rearrangement joins TRBV19 to TRBJ1-1, with D maybe TRBD1 (6 bases). Trimming cost V 5 bases and J 2 bases, with 12 bases left between them. The CDR3 loop spans 14 amino acids. CDR1 and CDR2 (germline): LNHDA, SQIVND (reference sequence). CDR3 amino acids: CASSWTVTNTEAFF. DNA of the CDR3: TGTGCCAGTAGTTGGACAGTTACTAACACTGAAGCTTTCTTT.

The CDR3 reads CSASSGDREHGYTF. The CDR3, as DNA: TGCAGTGCTAGTTCAGGAGACAGGGAACATGGCTACACCTTC. V usage is TRBV20-1 and J usage is TRBJ1-2; 7 bases map to TRBD1. Germline V gene data show CDR1 as DFQATT and CDR2 as SNEGSKA (reference sequence). The CDR3 covers 14 residues. The V gene end was trimmed by 3 bases and the J gene end by 6 bases; junction bases not matched to a gene: 10.

CDR3 in DNA: TGTGCCAGCAGCCAAGTAGCGAGAACCCAGTACTTC. The encoded protein is CASSQVARTQYF. V is TRBV3-1 (or the pseudogene TRBV3-2) and J is TRBJ2-5, with a weak D call TRBD2 (5 bases). Trimming left V 1 base short and J 8 bases short, with 8 bases between. CDR1 LGHDT and CDR2 YNNKEL come from the germline V gene (reference sequence). The CDR3 length is 12 residues.

As concerns this clone: Other DNA sequences in the sample encode the same CDR3. The chain is built from TRBV7-4 and TRBJ2-7, with TRBD1 identical over 7 bases. The length of the CDR3 is 15 residues. CDR1 and CDR2 (germline): SGHVT, SQSDAQ. CDR3 protein: CASSNRDRHSYEQYV. CDR3 coding DNA: TGTGCCAGCAGCAACCGGGACAGACATTCCTACGAGCAGTACGTT.

The chain carries TRBV24-1 and TRBJ2-1; 8 bases agree with TRBD1. The germline CDR1 and CDR2 sequences are KGHDR and SFDVKD. V gave up 0 bases and J gave up 1 base; unmatched junction bases: 1. This CDR3 is 16 amino acids long. CDR3: CATSDLGDRSYNEQFF. In nucleotides, the CDR3 is TGTGCCACCAGTGATTTGGGGGACAGGTCCTACAATGAGCAGTTCTTC.

This clone was seen only a few times. Here the CDR3 reads CASSQDRGSEQYF. The CDR3 nucleotides read TGTGCCAGCAGCCAAGATAGGGGGTCCGAGCAGTACTTC. The chain recombines TRBV14 with TRBJ2-7; possibly TRBD1 for D (6 bases). This CDR3 is built from 13 residues. The V end was cut by 0 bases, the J end by 6 bases, with 9 bases between. Per the germline V gene, CDR1 is SGHDN and CDR2 is FVKESK.

The chain has TRBV2 and TRBJ2-1, with TRBD2 as a possible D gene (5 bases). Trimming pared 7 bases from V and 5 bases from J, leaving 15 bases between. The CDR3 is 14 residues long. Germline-derived CDR1 and CDR2 are SNHLY and FYNNEI. CDR3 bases: TGTGCCAGCAAACTCCGGGGTACCAACAATGAGCAGTTCTTC. Translated: CASKLRGTNNEQFF.

The chain is built from TRBV5-1 and TRBJ1-1, with D possibly being TRBD1 (6 bases). V lost 4 bases and J lost 4, with 17 bases in between. The CDR3 is made up of 15 amino acids. Germline CDR1 SGHRS, CDR2 YFSETQ. CDR3 sequence (DNA): TGCGCCAGCAGCCTGGGTGGGGGGGCGGGCACTGAAGCTTTCTTT. This translates into CASSLGGGAGTEAFF. The full variable domain, with the rest looked up from reference TRBV5-1 and TRBJ1-1, is KAGVTQTPRYLIKTRGQQVTLSCSPISGHRSVSWYQQTPGQGLQFLFEYFSETQRNKGNFPGRFSGRQFSNSRSEMNVSTLELGDSALYLCASSLGGGAGTEAFFGQGTRLTVV.